These 24 T cell receptor beta chains originate from one sample sequenced in a study of T cells after yellow fever vaccination. TCRdb re-called the 5' RACE reads with MiXCR, one entry per CDR3 protein. The profile shows some 400,000 distinct CDR3 sequences, about 19% of them singletons. Source: PBMCs, taken before the yellow fever booster vaccination. The receptors were gathered from a man between 18 and 35 years old who received the YFV17D yellow fever vaccine.

V is TRBV6-2 or TRBV6-3 and J is TRBJ2-7; a possible D gene is TRBD2 (6 bases). CDR1 and CDR2 from the germline V gene are MNHEY and SVGEGT. The CDR3 sequence is 15 residues long. The CDR3 here is CASSFRWGTSYGQYV. The CDR3 DNA is TGTGCCAGCAGTTTCCGATGGGGGACTTCCTACGGGCAGTACGTC.

This clonotype was picked up a small number of times. This chain joins TRBV6-6 and TRBJ2-7; 12 nucleotides agree with TRBD1. The CDR3 is 18 residues long. Trimming took 6 bases from V and 0 from J; bases not matched to a gene: 12. Per germline, CDR1 MNHNY and CDR2 SVGAGI (reference sequence). Written as DNA, the CDR3 is TGTGCCAGCAGGGGACAGGGGGCGCACCTTCTTAGCTCCTACGAGCAGTACTTC. It specifies CASRGQGAHLLSSYEQYF.

The chain uses TRBV7-6 and TRBJ1-3; D gene ambiguous. The V and J ends lost 2 bases and 0 bases respectively, with 8 bases between them. This CDR3 has 15 amino acids. The V gene's germline CDR1 is SGHVS and CDR2 FNYEAQ. CDR3 sequence reads: CASSLREASGNTIYF. Here the CDR3 DNA reads TGTGCCAGCAGCTTAAGGGAAGCCTCTGGAAACACCATATATTTT.

This clonotype turned up a few times. The gene calls are TRBV6-5 and TRBJ2-1, with 8 bases that match TRBD2. This CDR3 contains 15 residues. Germline lookup yields CDR1 MNHEY and CDR2 SVGAGI. V lost 1 base and J lost 5; bases outside the gene matches: 4. Here the CDR3 DNA reads TGTGCCAGCAGTTACTATAGCGGGGAGAACAATGAGCAGTTCTTC. Translating gives CASSYYSGENNEQFF.

A few counts support this clonotype. CDR3: CASSSPGPSGPDTDTQYF. In nucleotides, the CDR3 is TGTGCCAGCAGCTCCCCGGGACCGTCAGGCCCCGATACAGATACGCAGTATTTT. The J gene is TRBJ2-3, the V gene TRBV7-6, with D perhaps TRBD1 or TRBD2 (5 bases each). Trimming took off 4 bases at V and 3 bases at J, with 23 bases between the two ends. This CDR3 has 18 residues. Germline assignment: CDR1 SGHVS and CDR2 FNYEAQ.

This clonotype was counted a few times. The V and J genes are TRBV7-3 and TRBJ1-1, with D tentatively TRBD1 (5 bases). V was trimmed by 5 bases and J by 7 bases, leaving 17 bases between them. This CDR3 has 14 residues. Per the germline V gene, CDR1 is SGHTA and CDR2 is FQGTGA. This CDR3 reads CASSPPGGASEAFF. The CDR3, as DNA: TGTGCCAGCAGCCCCCCGGGAGGGGCGAGTGAAGCTTTCTTT.

This clonotype was recorded a few times. The rearrangement uses TRBV5-1 and TRBJ2-7, with 11 bases lining up with TRBD1. This CDR3 spans 15 amino acids. The germline V gene has CDR1 SGHRS and CDR2 YFSETQ. V trimming: 0 bases; J trimming: 5 bases; junction bases outside the gene matches: 4. CDR3 sequence: CASSLAGTGGDEQYV. CDR3 DNA: TGCGCCAGCAGCTTGGCCGGGACAGGGGGGGACGAGCAGTACGTC.

Here the CDR3 reads CASSSGSPNTEAFF. The CDR3 DNA follows: TGTGCCAGCAGCTCGGGGTCTCCCAACACTGAAGCTTTCTTT. The chain employs TRBV7-3 and TRBJ1-1; D is uncertain. Trimming took 4 bases from V and 2 from J, leaving 11 bases between them. The CDR3 loop spans 14 amino acids. CDR1 SGHTA and CDR2 FQGTGA come from the germline V gene.

This clonotype was counted between two and nine times. The J gene is TRBJ2-1, the V gene TRBV3-1, with D unresolved. This CDR3 region has 13 residues. V lost 1 base and J 7 bases, leaving 8 bases between the germline ends. Germline loops: CDR1 LGHDT, CDR2 YNNKEL (reference sequence). CDR3 sequence: CASSQVEENEQFF. For the CDR3, the DNA is TGTGCCAGCAGCCAAGTAGAGGAGAATGAGCAGTTCTTC.

The table lists this clonotype with a few counts. This rearrangement joins TRBV27 to TRBJ1-1, with 7 bases fitting TRBD1. CDR1 and CDR2 from the germline V gene are MNHEY and SMNVEV (reference sequence). This CDR3 has 18 amino acids. After removal of 1 base from V and 1 base from J, the junction contained 12 bases not matched to a gene. CDR3 protein: CASSLFVRTQGRNTEAFF. In DNA form, the CDR3 reads TGTGCCAGCAGTTTATTTGTCCGAACACAGGGGAGGAACACTGAAGCTTTCTTT.

This chain uses TRBV12-3 or TRBV12-4 with TRBJ1-1; TRBD1 aligns across 7 bases. The CDR3 length is 15 residues. V dropped 5 bases and J dropped 0; count of bases not matched to a gene: 6. This chain's CDR3 is CASSHPGQMNTEAFF. CDR3 nucleotide sequence: TGTGCCAGCAGTCACCCGGGACAGATGAACACTGAAGCTTTCTTT.

Only a few counts were recorded for this clonotype. This rearrangement joins TRBV7-6 to TRBJ2-5; 10 nucleotides agree with TRBD1. The CDR3 loop spans 16 amino acids. Germline V CDR1 and CDR2: SGHVS, FNYEAQ. The V gene end was trimmed by 7 bases and the J gene end by 2 bases; junction bases not matched to a gene: 10. CDR3 DNA sequence: TGTGCCAGCAACAACCGGGACAGGGGTCGTCAAGAGACCCAGTACTTC. Protein product: CASNNRDRGRQETQYF.

This clonotype has just a few counts. The rearrangement links TRBV7-3 to TRBJ2-1; TRBD2 agrees at 8 bases. CDR1 is SGHTA and CDR2 is FQGTGA in the germline V gene. Trimming removed 5 bases from V and 5 bases from J; junction bases left unmatched: 11. CDR3 size: 16 residues. The CDR3 sequence is CASSPARGERNNEQFF. DNA of the CDR3: TGTGCCAGCAGCCCGGCGCGGGGGGAAAGAAACAATGAGCAGTTCTTC.

This clonotype was observed at least ten times. The chain joins TRBV5-1 to TRBJ2-7; 9 nucleotides line up with TRBD1. CDR1 is SGHRS, CDR2 YFSETQ, per germline. The V gene end was trimmed by 2 bases and the J gene end by 6 bases; junction bases not matched to a gene: 6. This CDR3 contains 14 residues. This CDR3 is CASSFLTGGSEQYF. As DNA, the CDR3 is TGCGCCAGCAGCTTTCTTACAGGGGGCTCCGAGCAGTACTTC.

The CDR3 nucleotides are TGTGCCAGCAGAATGGCTAATGAAAAACTGTTTTTT. It specifies CASRMANEKLFF. The V and J genes are TRBV6-6 and TRBJ1-4; no definite D call. Germline lookup yields CDR1 MNHNY and CDR2 SVGAGI (reference sequence). The CDR3 runs 12 residues. V lost 6 bases to trimming and J lost 3 bases, with 5 bases between them.

This clonotype was found a few times. This chain links TRBV5-1 with TRBJ2-5; a possible D gene is TRBD1 (6 bases). Germline CDR1 reads SGHRS; CDR2 reads YFSETQ. This CDR3 has 16 amino acids. Trimming cost V 0 bases and J 5 bases, with 17 bases left between them. DNA for the CDR3: TGCGCCAGCAGCTTGGAGGGCAGGGGCTCCTGGGAGACCCAGTACTTC. Translating it yields CASSLEGRGSWETQYF.

This clonotype was recorded at least ten times. This chain links TRBV12-3 or TRBV12-4 with TRBJ2-3, with TRBD1 identical over 9 bases. The CDR3 consists of 13 residues. V shed 5 bases, J shed 4 bases, and the junction held 1 base outside the gene matches. DNA of the CDR3: TGTGCCAGCAGTCGACAGGGGGCAGATACGCAGTATTTT. Translated, it gives CASSRQGADTQYF.

This chain uses TRBV7-2 with TRBJ1-1; D gene uncertain. There are 12 residues in the CDR3. From germline, CDR1 is SGHTA and CDR2 FQGNSA. Trimming stripped 3 bases from V and 6 bases from J, with 8 bases between. The CDR3 spells CASSLIPPEAFF. The CDR3 DNA is TGTGCCAGCAGCTTGATTCCCCCTGAAGCTTTCTTT.

There are a few counts of this clonotype. This sequence joins TRBV5-1 and TRBJ1-6; TRBD1 might be the D (5 bases). From germline, CDR1 is SGHRS and CDR2 YFSETQ. The CDR3 runs 14 residues. The V end lost 6 bases, the J end lost 8 bases, and 15 bases lay between the germline ends. The CDR3 DNA is TGCGCCAGCACCCCCGGGACGGGGGATTCACCCCTCCACTTT. Translated, it gives CASTPGTGDSPLHF.

This clonotype was found a few times. V usage is TRBV7-9 and J usage is TRBJ1-3; 7 bases fit TRBD1. The length of the CDR3 is 16 residues. The junction had 5 bases not matched to a gene; V was cut back by 3 bases and J by 0 bases. Germline V gives CDR1 SEHNR, CDR2 FQNEAQ (reference sequence). DNA of the CDR3: TGTGCCAGCAGCTTCCAGGGGGGACGCTCTGGAAACACCATATATTTT. This translates into CASSFQGGRSGNTIYF.

The genes are TRBV29-1 and TRBJ2-2; 7 bases are shared with TRBD2. Germline-derived CDR1 and CDR2 are SQVTM and ANQGSEA. This CDR3 has 13 amino acids. The ends lost 7 bases at V and 1 base at J; junction bases unmatched: 3. The CDR3, as DNA: TGCAGCGGTCGCGGGGGGAACACCGGGGAGCTGTTTTTT. It translates to CSGRGGNTGELFF.

The chain is built from TRBV7-2 and TRBJ1-6; D is possibly TRBD1 (6 bases). Germline V CDR1 and CDR2: SGHTA, FQGNSA. Deletions cut 5 bases from V and 9 bases from J, with 14 bases between. This CDR3 has 14 amino acids. In DNA form, the CDR3 reads TGTGCCAGCAGCCCACAGGGAAGCGGTTCACCCCTCCACTTT. Its translation: CASSPQGSGSPLHF.

This clonotype was detected only a few times. This chain joins TRBV7-9 and TRBJ1-5, with a tentative D call TRBD1 (5 bases). Trimming stripped 4 bases from V and 1 base from J, with 11 bases between. From germline, CDR1 is SEHNR and CDR2 FQNEAQ (reference sequence). This CDR3 has 15 amino acids. CDR3 DNA: TGTGCCAGCAGCTCAACCGGGGGGAGCAATCAGCCCCAGCATTTT. It specifies CASSSTGGSNQPQHF.

This clonotype appeared a few times. The J gene is TRBJ1-5, the V gene TRBV5-1; D is ambiguous. The CDR3 length is 15 residues. The V and J ends lost 0 bases and 3 bases respectively, with 10 bases between them. Germline loops: CDR1 SGHRS, CDR2 YFSETQ. This chain's CDR3 is CASSLAGIDNQPQHF. In nucleotides, the CDR3 is TGCGCCAGCAGCTTGGCTGGAATTGACAATCAGCCCCAGCATTTT. Full variable domain (remainder filled in from reference TRBV5-1 and TRBJ1-5): KAGVTQTPRYLIKTRGQQVTLSCSPISGHRSVSWYQQTPGQGLQFLFEYFSETQRNKGNFPGRFSGRQFSNSRSEMNVSTLELGDSALYLCASSLAGIDNQPQHFGDGTRLSIL.